This entry features one T cell receptor beta chain sequence. Its specificity is unknown. The data were obtained in a study of T cells expressing NK-cell markers. CDR3 length: 16 amino acids. Per the germline V gene, CDR1 is MNHEY and CDR2 is SVGEGT. General study results and limits: Expanded NKG2C+ T cell clones had unclear HCMV specificity. Researchers report these clonotypes also headed the CD3+CD56-NKG2C+ fraction in a handful of donors.

For TCR beta, cDNA was produced by 5'RACE template switching with UMIs. Each CDR3 protein gets one entry in TCRdb, which reprocessed the 5' RACE reads and gives no DNA. The table counts more than 90,000 distinct CDR3 sequences; roughly 20% lies in the top ten. The TCR originated in a woman between 18 and 70 years old in good health. V and J are TRBV6-2 or TRBV6-3 and TRBJ2-7; TCRdb returns TRBD2, unconfirmable since there is no DNA. The sequenced sample consisted of blood T cells: a sorted CD56 or NKG2C T cell subset, CD4+ or CD8+ T cells, or bulk PBMC T cells (not recorded which). The CDR3: CASSYSTLAEIYEQYF.